This T cell receptor beta chain was identified in a study of shared clonotypes between healthy human individuals. General study findings and limits: Across a handful of donors, naive CD4 shared roughly 5.1%, naive CD8 more than 3%, memory CD4 less than 2.5%, memory CD8 roughly 0.37%.

Germline V gives CDR1 SNHLY, CDR2 FYNNEI. The CDR3 length is 17 residues. The V end lost 6 bases, the J end lost 1 base, and 19 bases lay between the germline ends. The assay used deep level. Measured with immunoSEQ multiplex PCR; TCRdb has only the in-frame clones, and not every one. This sample has 2 million to 3 million clones, with roughly 93% found just once. Regarding this clone: Its antigen remains unidentified.

Sequencing was carried out using naive CD4+ T cells from PBMCs. Subset: CD45RA+ positively selected. The receptor was isolated from a man between 18 and 35 years old in good health. Some clones in this sample may be carry-over from other donors' samples. The rearrangement joins TRBV2 to TRBJ2-4; a possible D gene is TRBD1 (6 bases). The CDR3 reads CASRNPGATGAKNIQYF. The CDR3 coding sequence is TGTGCCAGCAGGAACCCAGGGGCTACTGGGGCCAAAAACATTCAGTACTTC.